The clone carrying this T cell receptor beta chain was counted only a few times. The antigen remains unidentified. Expressed TCRB transcripts got sequenced, as all isolated RNA was reverse transcribed. TCRdb's table, derived via immunoSEQ multiplex PCR, lists solely in-frame clones and lacks some. The table records roughly 340,000 clones, about 13% of them present only once. This entry is derived from a study of beta chain features in type 1 diabetes. General observations from the study: Shortening that was moderate but significant affected the TCRB CDR3s of Type 1 diabetes patients in all four CD4+ subsets. Cells with high TCR expression could be over-represented by cDNA sequencing. VDJ junctions from type 1 diabetes patients carried fewer insertions and larger deletions.

All of the sorted populations showed purity greater than 95%. This TCR derives from a woman aged 18 to 35 with type 1 diabetes. Sequences were obtained from naive CD4+ T cells from blood.

Written as DNA, the CDR3 is TGTGCCAGCAGCACCATGGACAGGGCAAATTGCTCTGGGGCCAACGTCCTGACTTTC. Translating it yields CASSTMDRANCSGANVLTF. The gene calls are TRBV21-1 and TRBJ2-6; TRBD1, as called in the table, went unchecked against the DNA. TRBV21-1 is marked as a pseudogene. The CDR3 length is 19 residues.